The subject of this entry is one TCR beta chain. Its target is not known. Losses at the gene ends were 3 bases for V and 4 bases for J; bases not matched to a gene: 9. CDR1 and CDR2 (germline): SNHLY, FYNNEI. This CDR3 spans 15 amino acids. This entry belongs to a study of shared clonotypes between healthy human individuals. Findings and limits, study-wide: On the whole, naive subsets had larger estimated richness than memory subsets had.

Original processing notes: Junction-only immunoSEQ sequences carried no quality scores, so filtering differed. The protocol was immunoSEQ multiplex PCR, while the TCRdb copy is restricted to in-frame clones and leaves out a portion. V and J calls and clone size are those listed in that table; D and trimming were worked out from the DNA. Among 2 million to 2.5 million clones listed, under 97% were seen once. Sequences were obtained from naive CD4+ T cells sorted from blood. Subset indicated: CD45RA+ positively selected. This clonotype originated in a man aged 18 to 35 in good health. This chain connects TRBV2 to TRBJ2-7; 7 nucleotides agree with TRBD1. The CDR3 nucleotides read TGTGCCAGCAGTGATTCTAAGCCAGGGGGTTACGAGCAGTACTTC. Its protein product is CASSDSKPGGYEQYF.